The sequence of this TCR beta chain was determined in a study of cytomegalovirus exposure and HLA in healthy donors. Notes on this clone: Its antigen is still unknown.

General study results and limits: Highly shared variants forming one cluster were likely a sequencing artifact. For presence/absence analyses, sequencing depth was assumed to be roughly uniform across donors.

PCR primers comprised 60 Vbeta and 13 Jbeta primers. TCRdb keeps only in-frame clones here, not all; method: immunoSEQ multiplex PCR. Here the sample spans around 220,000 clones, approximately 80% being singletons. This TCR came from a girl between 10 and 17 years old in good health and CMV-seronegative. Specimen: PBMCs.

For the CDR3, the DNA is TGTGCCTGGACTAAAGTCAACAGGGGGAGATACACCTTC. This encodes CAWTKVNRGRYTF. The rearrangement uses TRBV30 and TRBJ1-2, with 8 bases that match TRBD1. This CDR3 spans 13 amino acids. Trimming at V came to 4 bases and at J to 11 bases, leaving 12 bases not matched to a gene. Germline assignment: CDR1 GTSNPN and CDR2 SVGIG (reference sequence).